This is a list of T cell receptor beta chains from one sample in a study of vaccination and CD4 T cells after COVID-19. TCRdb re-derived calls from the PCR reads in MiXCR, one entry per CDR3 protein. The table has roughly 12,000 distinct CDR3 sequences, 45% to 60% seen once; the top ten hold more than 8%. These TCRs are of unknown antigen specificity. Specimen: CD4+ T cells from blood, cultured in vitro. The origin of the receptors is a human donor who had recovered from COVID-19. CDR3s include the opening cysteine and the closing phenylalanine or tryptophan. The order of the fields is V gene, J gene, D gene, clone size, CDR3 DNA, CDR3 protein. A D gene is named only where the DNA matches it firmly. Where a row states a size, it is once, few, many or the class of an expanded clone; other rows omit it.

TRBV6-1	TRBJ2-7	TRBD1	.	TGTGCCAGCAGTAGGGACAGGAGTTACGAGCAGTACTTC	CASSRDRSYEQYF
TRBV20-1	TRBJ2-7	.	.	TGCAGTGCTTCCGCGGGTAGGGGAGGCTACGAGCAGTACTTC	CSASAGRGGYEQYF
TRBV27	TRBJ2-5	TRBD2	few	TGTGCCAGCAGTCTGACTGGCGGGGGGAACCAAGAGACCCAGTACTTC	CASSLTGGGNQETQYF
TRBV5-4	TRBJ1-6	.	.	TGTGCCAGCAGCTTGCAGTCCCAGGGTCCGTCACCCCTCCACTTT	CASSLQSQGPSPLHF
TRBV29-1	TRBJ2-7	TRBD1	few	TGCAGCGTTGAGGCAGGGGGCGGGTACGAGCAGTACTTC	CSVEAGGGYEQYF
TRBV29-1	TRBJ2-7	.	.	TGCAGCGTAGCTACAGGGTCTCGGTCCTACGAGCAGTACTTC	CSVATGSRSYEQYF
TRBV15	TRBJ2-7	.	.	TGTGCCACCAGCAGAGAGGCGGTGAGCTCCTACGAGCAGTACTTC	CATSREAVSSYEQYF
TRBV2	TRBJ1-5	.	.	TGTGCCAGCAGTGACGTCCTTAGCAATCAGCCCCAGCATTTT	CASSDVLSNQPQHF
TRBV4-2	TRBJ2-4	TRBD1	.	TGTGCCAGCAGCCCTTTGATTGACAGGGGGAACATTCAGTACTTC	CASSPLIDRGNIQYF
TRBV27	TRBJ2-5	TRBD2	once	TGTGCCAGCAGTTTGGGACTAGCGGGAGTAGAGACCCAGTACTTC	CASSLGLAGVETQYF
TRBV20-1	TRBJ2-1	TRBD1	once	TGCAGTGCTAGGGGACAGGCCTACAATGAGCAGTTCTTC	CSARGQAYNEQFF
TRBV2	TRBJ2-5	.	.	TGTGCCAGCAGTGTTCGGGAGACCCAGTACTTC	CASSVRETQYF
TRBV20-1	TRBJ2-7	.	.	TGCAGTGCTAGCTCCGGCGGTAGAAGGAGGCTCGAGCAGTACTTC	CSASSGGRRRLEQYF
TRBV20-1	TRBJ2-7	TRBD2	.	TGCAGTCCATTGGGTCCCCCCCTGGTGCCGTTGTCGGGAGGGGTACAATACGAGCAGTACTTC	CSPLGPPLVPLSGGVQYEQYF
TRBV2	TRBJ2-3	TRBD2	.	TGTGCCAGTTACACGGGACTAGCGGGAGGGAGATTGGGCACAGATACGCAGTATTTT	CASYTGLAGGRLGTDTQYF
TRBV7-2	TRBJ2-1	.	.	TGTGCCAGCAGCTTACAGGGACAATACCACAATGAGCAGTTCTTC	CASSLQGQYHNEQFF
TRBV6-5	TRBJ2-3	.	.	TGTGCCAGCAGTTACTCGCCCCTCCGACAGCCTAGCACAGATACGCAGTATTTT	CASSYSPLRQPSTDTQYF
TRBV20-1	TRBJ2-2	.	few	TGCAGTGCTAGAGACCATGGATCCGGGGAGCTGTTTTTT	CSARDHGSGELFF
TRBV2	TRBJ1-6	TRBD1	few	TGTGCCAGCAGCCCCCAGGGGGTGACAAATTCACCCCTCCACTTT	CASSPQGVTNSPLHF
TRBV7-9	TRBJ1-6	.	.	TGTGCCAGCACAAGACAGTCTAATTCACCCCTCCACTTT	CASTRQSNSPLHF
TRBV6-1	TRBJ1-5	.	few	TGTGCCAGCAAAGCTTTGAATCAGCCCCAGCATTTT	CASKALNQPQHF
TRBV20-1	TRBJ1-6	TRBD1	few	TGCAGTGCTAGTCCCAGGGGGTTCGATTCACCCCTCCACTTT	CSASPRGFDSPLHF
TRBV7-6	TRBJ2-5	TRBD2	few	TGTGCCAGCAGCGGGCATTCGGGGGGGTCGATGGAGACCCAGTACTTC	CASSGHSGGSMETQYF
TRBV24-1	TRBJ2-1	TRBD1	.	TGTGCCACCAGTCGAGGCGAGACAGGGGGCCATGAGCAGTTCTTC	CATSRGETGGHEQFF
TRBV20-1	TRBJ1-2	.	few	TGCAGTGCCCCAAAGGCCCTCGGGGGACATGGCTACACCTTC	CSAPKALGGHGYTF
TRBV20-1	TRBJ2-5	TRBD1	few	TGCAGTGCTAGAGAGTCCGGGACAGGAGAAGAGACCCAGTACTTC	CSARESGTGEETQYF
TRBV20-1	TRBJ2-2	.	.	TGCAGTGCTAGAGATCGTATTCCGGGGGTCGAGGGCGGGGAGCTGTTTTTT	CSARDRIPGVEGGELFF
TRBV18	TRBJ2-7	.	.	TGTGCCAGCTCACTCCTGGACAGCGGGGTTGAGCAGTACTTC	CASSLLDSGVEQYF
TRBV2	TRBJ2-7	.	few	TGTGCCAGCAGGATCGGTGGGTACGAGCAGTACTTC	CASRIGGYEQYF
TRBV7-2	TRBJ2-7	TRBD2	.	TGTGCCAGCAGCTTTGTCGCTAGCGGAGACGAGCAGTACTTC	CASSFVASGDEQYF
TRBV12-3/TRBV12-4	TRBJ2-5	.	few	TGTGCCAGCAGTTTATTAGCGTCCCAAGAGACCCAGTACTTC	CASSLLASQETQYF
TRBV6-1	TRBJ1-6	TRBD1	.	TGTGCCAGCAGTGACAGGGGGCGACCCCTCCACTTT	CASSDRGRPLHF
TRBV11-3	TRBJ2-1	TRBD2	.	TGTGCCAGCAGCTTAGGGGGCGGGAGCTCCTACAATGAGCAGTTCTTC	CASSLGGGSSYNEQFF
TRBV24-1	TRBJ2-1	.	.	TGTGCCACCAGCACCGGGACACGCTCCTACAATGAGCAGTTCTTC	CATSTGTRSYNEQFF
TRBV15	TRBJ2-5	TRBD2	few	TGTGCCACCAGCGACGTGGGGGGGGAGACCCAGTACTTC	CATSDVGGETQYF
TRBV11-2	TRBJ2-3	.	.	TGTGCCAGCAGCTTAGACACAGATACGCAGTATTTT	CASSLDTDTQYF
TRBV6-1	TRBJ2-5	.	few	TGTGCCAGCAGGGCGGACCAAGAGACCCAGTACTTC	CASRADQETQYF
TRBV27	TRBJ2-1	.	once	TGTGCCAGCAGTTTTACGGGGCAGCAGTTCTTC	CASSFTGQQFF
TRBV7-8	TRBJ1-1	.	.	TGTGCCAGCAGCTTAGAAGCGGAGGGATACACTGAAGCTTTCTTT	CASSLEAEGYTEAFF
TRBV7-2	TRBJ2-5	TRBD1	few	TGTGCCAGCAGCTCCGTTCTCGGGACAGCTCAAGAGACCCAGTACTTC	CASSSVLGTAQETQYF
TRBV19	TRBJ2-1	TRBD2	.	TGTGCCAGTAGTATGCAAGCGGGAGACAACAATGAGCAGTTCTTC	CASSMQAGDNNEQFF
TRBV7-3	TRBJ2-1	.	.	TGTGCCAGCAGCTTAAATCGAGGAAATGAGCAGTTCTTC	CASSLNRGNEQFF
TRBV5-1	TRBJ1-1	.	.	TGCGCCAGCAGCTTAAGGGGAGCTCGAGGTACTGAAGCTTTCTTT	CASSLRGARGTEAFF
TRBV20-1	TRBJ1-5	.	.	TGCAGTGCCAAACGTAGGGACAATCAGCCCCAGCATTTT	CSAKRRDNQPQHF
TRBV20-1	TRBJ2-7	TRBD2	.	TGCAGTGCTAGCGGCGGGAGGGCCGACTACGAGCAGTACTTC	CSASGGRADYEQYF
TRBV24-1	TRBJ2-7	TRBD2	few	TGTGCCACCAGTGACTCGACGGCTAGCGGATACCCAAACGAGCAGTACTTC	CATSDSTASGYPNEQYF
TRBV10-1	TRBJ2-2	.	.	TGCGCCAGCAGCACCGGGATTTCCCTCGGGGAGCTGTTTTTT	CASSTGISLGELFF
TRBV7-9	TRBJ2-1	TRBD2	once	TGTGCCAGCAGCTTGGGGACTAGCGGGTACAATGAGCAGTTCTTC	CASSLGTSGYNEQFF
TRBV20-1	TRBJ2-3	.	.	TGCAGTGCCAACAGACAGACAGGGCGGGGGGACACAGATACGCAGTATTTT	CSANRQTGRGDTDTQYF
TRBV6-2/TRBV6-3	TRBJ1-5	.	large	TGTGCCAGCAGAACCTCGGGTCAGCCCCAGCATTTT	CASRTSGQPQHF
TRBV5-4	TRBJ2-3	TRBD1	.	TGTGCCAGCAGCCTGGCGACAGGGTTGGCAGATACGCAGTATTTT	CASSLATGLADTQYF
TRBV6-2/TRBV6-3	TRBJ2-1	TRBD1	.	TGTGCCAGCAGTTACCTCGGACAGGGCAATGAGCAGTTCTTC	CASSYLGQGNEQFF
TRBV4-2	TRBJ2-1	.	.	TGTGCCAGCAGCCAAGATGGCCAAGCGGCCTACAATGAGCAGTTCTTC	CASSQDGQAAYNEQFF
TRBV10-3	TRBJ1-2	.	.	TGTGCCATCAGTGAGGCGGGGGACTATGGCTACACCTTC	CAISEAGDYGYTF
TRBV6-5	TRBJ1-6	TRBD1	.	TGTGCCAGCAGTTATGCCGGGACAGGGAGCTCACCCCTCCACTTT	CASSYAGTGSSPLHF